The source of this T cell receptor (beta chain) is a study of beta chain features in type 1 diabetes. This clone showed up many times. Since all of the isolated RNA was reverse transcribed, expressed TCRB transcripts were what got sequenced. The method was immunoSEQ multiplex PCR; TCRdb's version includes in-frame clones alone and lacks a portion of them. The sample contains 110,000 to 150,000 clones, less than 8.5% of which appear only once. Via CD45RO/CCR7/CD25/CD127/CD95/CD27, cells of the CD4+ naive, central memory, regulatory and stem cell-like memory subsets were sorted. Trimming at V came to 6 bases and at J to 10 bases, leaving 8 bases not matched to a gene. There are 12 residues in the CDR3. Germline V gene data show CDR1 as KGHSH and CDR2 as LQKENI.

Sequencing was done on a sample of central memory CD4+ T cells from blood. This TCR was recovered from a woman in her thirties in good health. This chain uses TRBV18 with TRBJ1-2; 7 positions agree with TRBD1. The CDR3 DNA is TGTGCCAGCTCGCCCCGGGACAGAGACTACACCTTC. It is translated as CASSPRDRDYTF.